This T cell receptor beta chain emerged from a study of blood T cells in healthy people across ages. This clonotype showed up just a few times. Its antigen is undetermined. General study findings and limits: A roughly linear age-dependent decrease characterized TCR beta diversity per million T cells. Higher diversity, along with more naive CD4+ cells, distinguished long-lived donors from aged donors.

Trimming pared 8 bases from V and 0 bases from J, leaving 16 bases between. The CDR3 contains 15 residues. Per the germline V gene, CDR1 is MNHEY and CDR2 is SMNVEV (reference sequence). Sample-barcoded 5' priming and a J-beta primer mix drove a second PCR of 7 to 11 cycles. TCRdb itself ran the 5' RACE reads through MiXCR, one entry per CDR3 protein. The data hold around 1.5 million distinct CDR3 sequences, with about 40% observed a single time. The receptor's source is a woman aged 18-35 years in good health. The rearrangement links TRBV27 to TRBJ1-2; weak D call: TRBD1 (5 bases). The material sequenced was blood. The CDR3 coding sequence is TGTGCCAGCGGAAGTACCGGGGGTCCTAACTATGGCTACACCTTC. Translation: CASGSTGGPNYGYTF.